A selection of T cell receptor beta chains follows, all from one sample in a study of human T cells and chemical hapten exposure. TCRdb redid the calling of the RACE reads with MiXCR, one entry per CDR3 protein. The sample gives 110,000 to 150,000 distinct CDR3 sequences, approximately 10% of which show up once; less than 1.5% is in the top ten. Sequencing used whole blood, obtained in connection with sensitization to the hapten diphenylcyclopropenone (DPC). The receptors here all came from a woman aged 50 to 60 with alopecia areata. Some clones in this sample may be carry-over from other donors' samples. The CDR3 runs from the conserved cysteine through the conserved F or W. Each record gives: clone size, D gene, V gene, J gene, CDR3 DNA, CDR3 protein. A D gene is named only where the DNA matches it firmly. Clone size is not always given. Where it is, it says once, few, many or a class for expanded clones.

many,.,TRBV12-3/TRBV12-4,TRBJ2-2,TGTGCCAGCAGTTACTTTACCGGGGAGCTGTTTTTT,CASSYFTGELFF
many,TRBD1,TRBV20-1,TRBJ1-2,TGCAGTGCGGAACAGGGGGTTGTGAACTATGGCTACACCTTC,CSAEQGVVNYGYTF
few,.,TRBV19,TRBJ1-5,TGTGCCAGTAACGAAGCAGGGAATAGCAATCAGCCCCAGCATTTT,CASNEAGNSNQPQHF
many,.,TRBV5-1,TRBJ2-3,TGCGCCAGCAGCTTGGACGGGGCTAGCACAGATACGCAGTATTTT,CASSLDGASTDTQYF
few,TRBD2,TRBV2,TRBJ2-4,TGTGCCAGCAACCTGCGGGGGGCAAACATTCAGTACTTC,CASNLRGANIQYF
few,.,TRBV29-1,TRBJ2-1,TGCAGCGTCCCCCGGGGAGGGGGGGCAACGAATGAGCAGTTCTTC,CSVPRGGGATNEQFF
.,TRBD2,TRBV2,TRBJ2-1,TGTGCCAGCAGACGACTAGCGGATTACAATGAGCAGTTCTTC,CASRRLADYNEQFF
few,TRBD1,TRBV7-2,TRBJ1-1,TGTGCCAGCAGCTTCCGGACAGGACCCTTGAAGAACACTGAAGCTTTCTTT,CASSFRTGPLKNTEAFF
many,.,TRBV6-5,TRBJ1-3,TGTGCCAGCAGCCTGGACAGCATATCTGAAAACACCATATATTTT,CASSLDSISENTIYF
many,.,TRBV5-4,TRBJ2-2,TGTGCCAGCACCGATTTCATGCTAGCCGGGGACACCGGGGAGCTGTTTTTT,CASTDFMLAGDTGELFF
many,.,TRBV2,TRBJ2-2,TGTGCCAGCATGGACGACACCGGGGAGCTGTTTTTT,CASMDDTGELFF
.,TRBD2,TRBV19,TRBJ2-7,TGTGCCAGTAGAAGACTAGCGTCCGACGAGCAGTACTTC,CASRRLASDEQYF
few,.,TRBV3-1,TRBJ2-1,TGTGCCAGCAGCCGGACTCTTAATGAGCAGTTCTTC,CASSRTLNEQFF
many,.,TRBV5-5,TRBJ1-1,TGTGCCAGCAGCTTGGGGACAGTCAAGAACTTT,CASSLGTVKNF
.,.,TRBV20-1,TRBJ1-6,TGCAGTGCTAGAGTTGGGACCGCGAGCTCCTATAATTCACCCCTCCACTTT,CSARVGTASSYNSPLHF
.,TRBD2,TRBV10-2,TRBJ2-1,TGCGCCAGCAGTGGAGTCGTAGGGCGGGGGATATACAATGAGCAGTTCTTC,CASSGVVGRGIYNEQFF
.,TRBD2,TRBV6-5,TRBJ2-7,TGTGCCAGCAGTTACTCCCGGCTAGCGGGCATCTACGAGCAGTACTTC,CASSYSRLAGIYEQYF
many,TRBD2,TRBV11-2,TRBJ2-5,TGTGCCAGCAGCTTCCAGCGGGAGTTTGGAGAGACCCAGTACTTC,CASSFQREFGETQYF
many,TRBD1,TRBV12-3/TRBV12-4,TRBJ1-1,TGTGCCAGCAGCCGAGATGACAGGGGATTGAACACTGAAGCTTTCTTT,CASSRDDRGLNTEAFF
many,TRBD2,TRBV7-3,TRBJ2-3,TGTGCCAGCAGCTTGCGGGGGGGCGATACGCAGTATTTT,CASSLRGGDTQYF
few,TRBD2,TRBV5-6,TRBJ2-7,TGTGCCAGCCGGCCCCGACTAGCGGGGATCTCCTACGAGCAGTACTTC,CASRPRLAGISYEQYF
.,TRBD2,TRBV6-2/TRBV6-3,TRBJ2-1,TGTGCCAGCAGTTACTCGACTAGCGGGAGTCTGAATGAGCAGTTCTTC,CASSYSTSGSLNEQFF
many,TRBD2,TRBV11-2,TRBJ2-2,TGTGCCAGCAGCCCCAGTCTAGCGGCTAAGACCGGGGAGCTGTTTTTT,CASSPSLAAKTGELFF
.,TRBD1,TRBV27,TRBJ1-1,TGTCCCAGCAGTCACAGACAGGGGAGCAATCCGAACACTGAAGCTTTCTTT,CPSSHRQGSNPNTEAFF
.,TRBD1,TRBV4-2,TRBJ1-2,TGTGCCAGCAGCCAGAGGGGACAGTACCGAAGCTACACCTTC,CASSQRGQYRSYTF
few,.,TRBV7-9,TRBJ1-1,TGTGCCAGCAGCGCCCTGATTCGTTGGACTGAAGCTTTCTTT,CASSALIRWTEAFF
many,.,TRBV24-1,TRBJ2-3,TGTGCCACCAGTGACCTGGACGGACGGTATGGCACAGATACGCAGTATTTT,CATSDLDGRYGTDTQYF
.,.,TRBV11-2,TRBJ2-2,TGTGCCAGCAGCTTACCTAGTCACACCGGGGAGCTGTTTTTT,CASSLPSHTGELFF
.,.,TRBV4-2,TRBJ1-2,TGTGCCAGCAGCCCGACAGTTAACTATGGCTACACCTTC,CASSPTVNYGYTF